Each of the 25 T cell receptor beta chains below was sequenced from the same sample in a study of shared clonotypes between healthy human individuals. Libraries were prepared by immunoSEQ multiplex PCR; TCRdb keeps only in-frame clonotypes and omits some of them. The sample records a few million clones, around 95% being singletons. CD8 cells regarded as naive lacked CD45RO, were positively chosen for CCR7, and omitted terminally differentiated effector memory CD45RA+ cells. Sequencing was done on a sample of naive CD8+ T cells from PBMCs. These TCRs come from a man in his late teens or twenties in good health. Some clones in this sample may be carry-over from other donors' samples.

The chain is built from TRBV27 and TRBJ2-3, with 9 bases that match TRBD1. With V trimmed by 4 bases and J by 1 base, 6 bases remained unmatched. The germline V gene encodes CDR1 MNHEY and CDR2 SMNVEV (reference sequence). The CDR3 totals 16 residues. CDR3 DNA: TGTGCCAGCAGTTCCAGACAGGGGGTGGGCACAGATACGCAGTATTTT. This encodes CASSSRQGVGTDTQYF.

This CDR3 reads CASSETGSAYEQYF. The CDR3 region has the DNA TGTGCCAGCTCAGAGACAGGGTCGGCCTACGAGCAGTACTTC. The chain recombines TRBV18 with TRBJ2-7, with 7 bases identical to TRBD1. V lost 5 bases to trimming and J lost 2 bases; unmatched junction nucleotides: 6. Germline assignment: CDR1 KGHSH and CDR2 LQKENI. The CDR3 length is 14 residues. Drawing the rest from reference TRBV18 and TRBJ2-7, the complete variable domain is NAGVMQNPRHLVRRRGQEARLRCSPMKGHSHVYWYRQLPEEGLKFMVYLQKENIIDESGMPKERFSAEFPKEGPSILRIQQVVRGDSAAYFCASSETGSAYEQYFGPGTRLTVT.

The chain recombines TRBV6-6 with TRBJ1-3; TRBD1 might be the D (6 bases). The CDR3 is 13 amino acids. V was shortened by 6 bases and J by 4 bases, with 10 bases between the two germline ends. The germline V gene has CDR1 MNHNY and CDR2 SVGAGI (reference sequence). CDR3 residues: CASSQGQGNTIYF. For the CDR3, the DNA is TGTGCCAGCAGCCAGGGGCAAGGAAACACCATATATTTT.

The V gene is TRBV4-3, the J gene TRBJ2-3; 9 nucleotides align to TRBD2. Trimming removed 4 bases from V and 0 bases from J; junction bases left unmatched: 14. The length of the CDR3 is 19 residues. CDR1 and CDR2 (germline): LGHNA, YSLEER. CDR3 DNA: TGCGCCAGCAGCCCCGGACCGGGCGGGAGGGCCACTAGCACAGATACGCAGTATTTT. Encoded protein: CASSPGPGGRATSTDTQYF.

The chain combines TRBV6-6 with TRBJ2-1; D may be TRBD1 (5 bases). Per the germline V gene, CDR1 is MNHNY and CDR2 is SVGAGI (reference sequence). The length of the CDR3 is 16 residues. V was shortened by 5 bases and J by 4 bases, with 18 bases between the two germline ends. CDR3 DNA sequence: TGTGCCAGCAGTCTACAGGTTTCTCTGGGGTACAATGAGCAGTTCTTC. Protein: CASSLQVSLGYNEQFF.

CDR3 coding DNA: TGTGCCAGCAGCCAAGGGGACCAGGGAGATAAGGAAAAACTGTTTTTT. This gives the protein CASSQGDQGDKEKLFF. This chain joins TRBV14 and TRBJ1-4, with TRBD1 as a possible D gene (5 bases). Per the germline V gene, CDR1 is SGHDN and CDR2 is FVKESK. V was pared by 1 base and J by 8 bases, with 17 bases between. CDR3 length: 16 amino acids.

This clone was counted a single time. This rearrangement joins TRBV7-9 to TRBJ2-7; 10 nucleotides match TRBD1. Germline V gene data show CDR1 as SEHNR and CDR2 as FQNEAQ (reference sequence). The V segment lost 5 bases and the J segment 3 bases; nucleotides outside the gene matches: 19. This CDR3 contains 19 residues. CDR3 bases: TGTGCCAGCAGCCAACCGAGGTGGGACAGGGGACGATGGGGCTACGAGCAGTACTTC. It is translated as CASSQPRWDRGRWGYEQYF.

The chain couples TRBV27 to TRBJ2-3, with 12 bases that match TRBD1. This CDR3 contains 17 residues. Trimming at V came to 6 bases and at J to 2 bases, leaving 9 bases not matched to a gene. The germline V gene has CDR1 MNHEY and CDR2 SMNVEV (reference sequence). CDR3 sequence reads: CASSLLLGQGATDTQYF. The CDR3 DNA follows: TGTGCCAGCAGCTTGCTGCTGGGACAGGGGGCCACAGATACGCAGTATTTT.

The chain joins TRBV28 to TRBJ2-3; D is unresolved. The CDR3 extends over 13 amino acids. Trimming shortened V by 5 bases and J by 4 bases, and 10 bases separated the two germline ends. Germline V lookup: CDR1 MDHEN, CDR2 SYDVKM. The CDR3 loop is CASSITVADTQYF. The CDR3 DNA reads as TGTGCCAGCAGTATTACGGTCGCAGATACGCAGTATTTT. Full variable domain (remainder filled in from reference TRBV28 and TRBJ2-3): DVKVTQSSRYLVKRTGEKVFLECVQDMDHENMFWYRQDPGLGLRLIYFSYDVKMKEKGDIPEGYSVSREKKERFSLILESASTNQTSMYLCASSITVADTQYFGPGTRLTVL.

The CDR3 DNA follows: TGTGCCAGCAGCGTCGACAGGGGCTCTAATGAAAAACTGTTTTTT. This encodes CASSVDRGSNEKLFF. The chain couples TRBV9 to TRBJ1-4, with 8 bases matching TRBD1. The V segment lost 2 bases and the J segment 3 bases; nucleotides outside the gene matches: 3. From germline, CDR1 is SGDLS and CDR2 YYNGEE. This CDR3 comprises 15 residues.

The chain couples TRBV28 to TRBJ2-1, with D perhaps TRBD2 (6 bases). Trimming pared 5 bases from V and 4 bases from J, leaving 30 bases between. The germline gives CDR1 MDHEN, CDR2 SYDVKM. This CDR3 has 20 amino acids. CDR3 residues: CASSTASDSSPDLVYNEQFF. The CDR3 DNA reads TGTGCCAGCAGTACAGCTAGCGATTCTTCCCCGGATTTAGTTTACAATGAGCAGTTCTTC.

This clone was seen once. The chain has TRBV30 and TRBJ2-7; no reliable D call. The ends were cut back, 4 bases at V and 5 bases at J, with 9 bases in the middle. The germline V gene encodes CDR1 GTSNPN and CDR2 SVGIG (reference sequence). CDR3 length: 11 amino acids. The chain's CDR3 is CAWKHGHEQYF. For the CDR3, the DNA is TGTGCCTGGAAGCATGGCCACGAGCAGTACTTC. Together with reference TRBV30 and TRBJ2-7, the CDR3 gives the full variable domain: SQTIHQWPATLVQPVGSPLSLECTVEGTSNPNLYWYRQAAGRGLQLLFYSVGIGQISSEVPQNLSASRPQDRQFILSSKKLLLSDSGFYLCAWKHGHEQYFGPGTRLTVT.

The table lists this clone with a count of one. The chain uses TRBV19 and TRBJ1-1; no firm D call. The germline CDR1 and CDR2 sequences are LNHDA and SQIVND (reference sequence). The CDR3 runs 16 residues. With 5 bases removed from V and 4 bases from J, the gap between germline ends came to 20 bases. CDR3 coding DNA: TGTGCCAGTAGTCCCCGGGGTGTCTTAGGTGGCACTGAAGCTTTCTTT. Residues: CASSPRGVLGGTEAFF.

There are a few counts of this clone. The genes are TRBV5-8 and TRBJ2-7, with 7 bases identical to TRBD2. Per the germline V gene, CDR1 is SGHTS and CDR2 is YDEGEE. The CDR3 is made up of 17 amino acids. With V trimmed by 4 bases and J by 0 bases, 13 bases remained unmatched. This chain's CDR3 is CASSGSTTSDSSYEQYF. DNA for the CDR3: TGTGCCAGCAGCGGATCGACAACTAGCGATAGCTCCTACGAGCAGTACTTC.

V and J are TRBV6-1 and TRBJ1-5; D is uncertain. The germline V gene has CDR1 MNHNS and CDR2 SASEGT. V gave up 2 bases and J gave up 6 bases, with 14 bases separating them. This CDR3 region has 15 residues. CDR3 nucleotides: TGTGCCAGCAGTGAAAGGTCGCGAAGCTCTCAGCCCCAGCATTTT. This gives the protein CASSERSRSSQPQHF.

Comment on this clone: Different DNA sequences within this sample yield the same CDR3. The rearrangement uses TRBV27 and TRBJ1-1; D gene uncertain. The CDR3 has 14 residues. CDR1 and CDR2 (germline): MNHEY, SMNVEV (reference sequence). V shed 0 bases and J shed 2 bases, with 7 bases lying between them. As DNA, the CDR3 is TGTGCCAGCAGTTTATCGGGGAGAAACACTGAAGCTTTCTTT. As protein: CASSLSGRNTEAFF.

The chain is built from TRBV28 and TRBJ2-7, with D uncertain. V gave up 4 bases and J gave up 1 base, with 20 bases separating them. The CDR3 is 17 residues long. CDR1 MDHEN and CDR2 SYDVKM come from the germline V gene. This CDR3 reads CASSSVKETWFSYEQYF. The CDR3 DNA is TGTGCCAGCAGTTCCGTAAAAGAAACCTGGTTTTCCTACGAGCAGTACTTC.

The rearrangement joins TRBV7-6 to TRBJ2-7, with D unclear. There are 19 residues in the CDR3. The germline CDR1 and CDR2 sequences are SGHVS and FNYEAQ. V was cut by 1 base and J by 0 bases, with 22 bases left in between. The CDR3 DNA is TGTGCCAGCAGCTTAGACACCCCTTCGGTAGGCAGAAGCTCCTACGAGCAGTACTTC. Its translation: CASSLDTPSVGRSSYEQYF.

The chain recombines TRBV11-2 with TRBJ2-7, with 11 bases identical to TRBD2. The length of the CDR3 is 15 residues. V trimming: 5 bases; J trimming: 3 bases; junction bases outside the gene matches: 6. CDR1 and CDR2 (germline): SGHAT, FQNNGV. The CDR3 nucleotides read TGTGCCAGCAGCGATACTAGCGGGAGTAGCTACGAGCAGTACTTC. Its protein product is CASSDTSGSSYEQYF.

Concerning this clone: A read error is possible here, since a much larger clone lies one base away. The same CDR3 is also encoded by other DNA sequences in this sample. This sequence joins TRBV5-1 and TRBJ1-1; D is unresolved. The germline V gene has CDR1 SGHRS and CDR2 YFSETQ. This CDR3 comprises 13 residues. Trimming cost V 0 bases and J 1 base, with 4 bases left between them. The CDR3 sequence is CASSLGGNTEAFF. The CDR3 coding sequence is TGCGCCAGCAGCTTGGGTGGGAACACTGAAGCTTTCTTT. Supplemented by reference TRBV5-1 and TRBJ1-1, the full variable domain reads KAGVTQTPRYLIKTRGQQVTLSCSPISGHRSVSWYQQTPGQGLQFLFEYFSETQRNKGNFPGRFSGRQFSNSRSEMNVSTLELGDSALYLCASSLGGNTEAFFGQGTRLTVV.

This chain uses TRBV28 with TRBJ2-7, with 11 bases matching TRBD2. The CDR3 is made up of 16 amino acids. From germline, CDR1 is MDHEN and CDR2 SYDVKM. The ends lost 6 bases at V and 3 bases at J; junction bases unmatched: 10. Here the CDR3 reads CASSLLIAGGLYEQYF. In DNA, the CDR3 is TGTGCCAGCAGCCTCCTCATAGCGGGAGGGCTCTACGAGCAGTACTTC. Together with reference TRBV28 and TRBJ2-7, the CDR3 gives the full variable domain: DVKVTQSSRYLVKRTGEKVFLECVQDMDHENMFWYRQDPGLGLRLIYFSYDVKMKEKGDIPEGYSVSREKKERFSLILESASTNQTSMYLCASSLLIAGGLYEQYFGPGTRLTVT.

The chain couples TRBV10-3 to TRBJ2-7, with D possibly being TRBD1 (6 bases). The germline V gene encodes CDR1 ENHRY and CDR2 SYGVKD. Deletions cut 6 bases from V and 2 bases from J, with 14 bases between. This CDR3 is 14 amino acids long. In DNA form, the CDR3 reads TGTGCCATCAGGGACAGCATTAGCGCCTACGAGCAGTACTTC. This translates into CAIRDSISAYEQYF.

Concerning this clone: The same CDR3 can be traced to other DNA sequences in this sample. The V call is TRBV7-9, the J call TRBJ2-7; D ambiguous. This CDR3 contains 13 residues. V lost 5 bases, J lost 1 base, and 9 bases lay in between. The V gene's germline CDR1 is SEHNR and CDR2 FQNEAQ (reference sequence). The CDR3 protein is CASSPVSSYEQYF. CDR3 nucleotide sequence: TGTGCCAGCAGCCCCGTGTCTTCCTACGAGCAGTACTTC.

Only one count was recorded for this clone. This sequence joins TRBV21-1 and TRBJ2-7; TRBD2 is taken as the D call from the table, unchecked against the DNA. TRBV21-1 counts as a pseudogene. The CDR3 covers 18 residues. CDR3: CASSKSSGIPQKPYEQYF. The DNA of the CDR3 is TGTGCCAGCAGCAAATCTAGCGGGATCCCCCAAAAGCCCTACGAGCAGTACTTC.

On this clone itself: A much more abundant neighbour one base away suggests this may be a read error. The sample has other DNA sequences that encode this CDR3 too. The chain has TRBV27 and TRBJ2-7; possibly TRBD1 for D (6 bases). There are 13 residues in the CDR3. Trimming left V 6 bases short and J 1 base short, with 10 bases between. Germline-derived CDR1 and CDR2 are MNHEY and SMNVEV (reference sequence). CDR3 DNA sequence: TGTGCCAGCAGCTTCGGACAGTCCTACGAGCAGTACTTC. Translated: CASSFGQSYEQYF.